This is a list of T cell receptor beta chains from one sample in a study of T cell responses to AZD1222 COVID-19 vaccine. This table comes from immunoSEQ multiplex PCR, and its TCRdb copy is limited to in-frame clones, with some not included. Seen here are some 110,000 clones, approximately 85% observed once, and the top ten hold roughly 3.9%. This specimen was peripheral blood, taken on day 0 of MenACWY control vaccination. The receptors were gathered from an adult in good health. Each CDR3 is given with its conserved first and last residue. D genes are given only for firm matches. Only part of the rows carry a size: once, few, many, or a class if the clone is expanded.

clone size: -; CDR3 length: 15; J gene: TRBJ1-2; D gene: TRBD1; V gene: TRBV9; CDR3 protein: CASSGRTGLNYGYTF; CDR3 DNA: TGTGCCAGCAGCGGGAGGACAGGTCTGAACTATGGCTACACCTTC
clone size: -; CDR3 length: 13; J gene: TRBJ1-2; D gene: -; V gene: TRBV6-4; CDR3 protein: CASSRFTDYGYTF; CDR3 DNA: TGTGCCAGCAGCCGATTCACGGACTATGGCTACACCTTC
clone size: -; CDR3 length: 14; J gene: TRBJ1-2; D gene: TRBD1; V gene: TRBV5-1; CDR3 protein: CASSFSTGGDGYTF; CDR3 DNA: TGCGCCAGCAGCTTTTCGACAGGGGGCGATGGCTACACCTTC
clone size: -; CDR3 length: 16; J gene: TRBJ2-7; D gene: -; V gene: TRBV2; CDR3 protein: CASRGKLGPVGDEQYF; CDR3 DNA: TGTGCCAGCAGGGGTAAGTTGGGCCCCGTTGGGGACGAGCAGTACTTC
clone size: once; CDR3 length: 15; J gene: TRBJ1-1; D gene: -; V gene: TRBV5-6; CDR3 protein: CASSLAGGMNTEAFF; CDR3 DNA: TGTGCCAGCAGCTTGGCCGGAGGGATGAACACTGAAGCTTTCTTT
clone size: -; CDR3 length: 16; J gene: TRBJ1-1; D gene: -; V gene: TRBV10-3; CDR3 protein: CAISESGTGIDTEAFF; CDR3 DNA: TGTGCCATCAGTGAGTCTGGGACTGGGATAGACACTGAAGCTTTCTTT
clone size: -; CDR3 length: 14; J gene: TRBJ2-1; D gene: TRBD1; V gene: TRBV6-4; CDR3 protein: CASSSQGASDEQFF; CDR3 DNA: TGTGCCAGCAGTTCACAGGGGGCGTCGGATGAGCAGTTCTTC
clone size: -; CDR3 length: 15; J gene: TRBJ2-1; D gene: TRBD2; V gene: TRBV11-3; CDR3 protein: CASSLRSGGANEQFF; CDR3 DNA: TGTGCCAGCAGCTTACGTAGCGGGGGGGCCAATGAGCAGTTCTTC
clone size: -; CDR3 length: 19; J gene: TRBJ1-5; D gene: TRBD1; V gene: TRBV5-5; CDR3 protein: CASSLASVTTGSGNQPQHF; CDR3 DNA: TGTGCCAGCAGCTTGGCCAGTGTCACGACAGGGTCGGGCAATCAGCCCCAGCATTTT
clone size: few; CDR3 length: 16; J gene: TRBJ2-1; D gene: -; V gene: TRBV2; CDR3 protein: CASSRDLTSSYNEQFF; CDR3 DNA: TGTGCCAGCAGTCGGGACTTGACGAGCTCCTACAATGAGCAGTTCTTC
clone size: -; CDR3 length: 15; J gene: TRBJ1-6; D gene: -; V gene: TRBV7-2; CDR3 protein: CASSLGFGRNSPLHF; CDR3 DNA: TGTGCCAGCAGCTTAGGATTCGGCAGAAATTCACCCCTCCACTTT
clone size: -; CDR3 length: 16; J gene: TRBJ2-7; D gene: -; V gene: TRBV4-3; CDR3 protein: CASSQDRGIFPYEQYF; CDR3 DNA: TGCGCCAGCAGCCAAGATAGGGGGATATTCCCCTACGAGCAGTACTTC
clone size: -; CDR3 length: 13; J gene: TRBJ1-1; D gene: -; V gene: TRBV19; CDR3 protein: CASSIATNTEAFF; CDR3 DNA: TGTGCCAGTAGTATCGCAACGAACACTGAAGCTTTCTTT
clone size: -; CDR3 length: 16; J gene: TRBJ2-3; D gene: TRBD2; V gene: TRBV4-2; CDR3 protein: CASSPTSGGAGNTQYF; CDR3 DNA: TGTGCCAGCAGCCCGACTAGCGGGGGGGCCGGGAATACGCAGTATTTT
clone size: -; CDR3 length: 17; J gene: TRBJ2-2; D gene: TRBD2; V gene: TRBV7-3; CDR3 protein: CASSLTGTSGEAGELFF; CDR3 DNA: TGTGCCAGCAGCCTAACTGGGACTAGCGGCGAGGCCGGGGAGCTGTTTTTT
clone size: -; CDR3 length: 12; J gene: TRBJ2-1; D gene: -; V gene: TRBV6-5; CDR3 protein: CASRISGDEQFF; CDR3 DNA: TGTGCCAGCAGAATATCTGGGGATGAGCAGTTCTTC
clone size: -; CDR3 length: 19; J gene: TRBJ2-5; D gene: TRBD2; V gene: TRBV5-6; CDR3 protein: CASSLKASGGPAGQETQYF; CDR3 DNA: TGTGCCAGCAGCTTGAAAGCTAGCGGGGGCCCCGCCGGCCAAGAGACCCAGTACTTC
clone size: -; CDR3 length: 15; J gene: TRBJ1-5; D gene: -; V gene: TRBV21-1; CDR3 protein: CASPIGQNSNQPQHF; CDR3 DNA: TGTGCCAGCCCTATCGGACAGAATAGCAATCAGCCCCAGCATTTT
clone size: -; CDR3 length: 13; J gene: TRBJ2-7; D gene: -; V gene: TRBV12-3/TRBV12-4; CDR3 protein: CASSLSTDYEQYF; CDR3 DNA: TGTGCCAGCAGTTTAAGCACGGATTACGAGCAGTACTTC
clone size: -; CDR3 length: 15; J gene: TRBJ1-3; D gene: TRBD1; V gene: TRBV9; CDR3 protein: CASSVTGEAGNTIYF; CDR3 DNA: TGTGCCAGCAGCGTCACAGGGGAGGCTGGAAACACCATATATTTT
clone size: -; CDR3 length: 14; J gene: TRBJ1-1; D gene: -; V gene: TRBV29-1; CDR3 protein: CSALQLDLVGEAFF; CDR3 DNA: TGCAGCGCCTTACAACTAGACCTGGTGGGCGAAGCTTTCTTT
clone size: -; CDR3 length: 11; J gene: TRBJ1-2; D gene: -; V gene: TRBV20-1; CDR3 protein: CSAREGTSSHF; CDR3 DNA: TGCAGTGCTAGAGAGGGGACGTCCTCCCACTTC
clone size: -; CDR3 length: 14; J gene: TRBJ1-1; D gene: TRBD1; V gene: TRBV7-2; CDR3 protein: CASSPTGVNTEAFF; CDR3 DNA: TGTGCCAGCAGCCCGACAGGGGTGAACACTGAAGCTTTCTTT
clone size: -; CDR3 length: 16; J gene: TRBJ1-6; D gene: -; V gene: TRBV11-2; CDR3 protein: CASSLQRGVRNSPLHF; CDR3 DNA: TGTGCCAGCAGCTTACAACGGGGGGTCAGGAATTCACCCCTCCACTTT
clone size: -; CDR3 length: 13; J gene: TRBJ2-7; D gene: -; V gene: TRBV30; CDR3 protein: CAWSAGGGNEQYF; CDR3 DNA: TGTGCCTGGAGCGCCGGGGGAGGCAACGAGCAGTACTTC
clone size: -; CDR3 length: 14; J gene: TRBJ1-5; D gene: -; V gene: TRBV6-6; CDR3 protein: CASSYSQGDQPQHF; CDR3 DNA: TGTGCCAGCAGTTACTCCCAGGGCGACCAGCCCCAGCATTTT
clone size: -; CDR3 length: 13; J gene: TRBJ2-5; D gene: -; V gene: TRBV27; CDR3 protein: CASSKRTGETQYF; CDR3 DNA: TGTGCCAGCAGCAAACGAACGGGGGAGACCCAGTACTTC
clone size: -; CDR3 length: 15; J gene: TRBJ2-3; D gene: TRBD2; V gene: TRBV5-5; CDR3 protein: CASSTSGGTPDTQYF; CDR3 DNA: TGTGCCAGCAGCACGAGCGGGGGGACCCCTGATACGCAGTATTTT
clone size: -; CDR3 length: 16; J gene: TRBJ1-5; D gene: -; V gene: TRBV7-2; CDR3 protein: CASSLSVLYSNQPQHF; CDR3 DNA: TGTGCCAGCAGCTTATCGGTCCTCTATAGCAATCAGCCCCAGCATTTT
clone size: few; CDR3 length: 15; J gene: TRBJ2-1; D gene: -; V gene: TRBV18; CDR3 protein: CASSPRGVSYNEQFF; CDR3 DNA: TGTGCCAGCTCACCAAGGGGGGTCTCCTACAATGAGCAGTTCTTC
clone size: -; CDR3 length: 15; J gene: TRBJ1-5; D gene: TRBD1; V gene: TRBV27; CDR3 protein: CASDKQGAGNQPQHF; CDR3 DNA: TGTGCCAGCGATAAACAGGGGGCTGGCAATCAGCCCCAGCATTTT
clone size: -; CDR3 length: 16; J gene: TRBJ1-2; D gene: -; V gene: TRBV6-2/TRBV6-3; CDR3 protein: CASSYRTIRGRDGYTF; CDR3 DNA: TGTGCCAGCAGTTATCGGACAATCCGGGGTAGGGATGGCTACACCTTC
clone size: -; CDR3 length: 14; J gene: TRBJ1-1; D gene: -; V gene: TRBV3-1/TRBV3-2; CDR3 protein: CASRSGLQNTEAFF; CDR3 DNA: TGTGCCAGCCGTTCGGGACTCCAGAACACTGAAGCTTTCTTT
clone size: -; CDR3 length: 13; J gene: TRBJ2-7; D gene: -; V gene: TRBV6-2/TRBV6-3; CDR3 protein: CASSYGSPSEQYF; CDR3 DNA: TGTGCCAGCAGTTATGGCAGCCCCTCCGAGCAGTACTTC
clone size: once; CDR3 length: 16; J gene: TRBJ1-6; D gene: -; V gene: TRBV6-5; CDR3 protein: CASSYSERIYNSPLHF; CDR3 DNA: TGTGCCAGCAGTTACTCGGAAAGGATATATAATTCACCCCTCCACTTT
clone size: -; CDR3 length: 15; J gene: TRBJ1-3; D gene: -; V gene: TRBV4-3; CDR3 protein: CASSQGMGHGNTIYF; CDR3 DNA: TGCGCCAGCAGCCAAGGGATGGGACACGGAAACACCATATATTTT
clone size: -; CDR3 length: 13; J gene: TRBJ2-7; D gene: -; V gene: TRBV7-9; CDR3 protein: CASSSRQSYEQYF; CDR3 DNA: TGTGCCAGCAGCTCCAGACAGAGCTACGAGCAGTACTTC
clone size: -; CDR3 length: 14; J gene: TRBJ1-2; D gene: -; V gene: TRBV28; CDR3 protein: CASRPSGARGGYTF; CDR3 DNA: TGTGCCAGCAGGCCGAGCGGAGCCCGAGGGGGCTACACCTTC
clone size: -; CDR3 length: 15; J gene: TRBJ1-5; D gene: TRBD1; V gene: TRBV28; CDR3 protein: CASSRTGARNQPQHF; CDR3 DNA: TGTGCCAGCAGTCGGACAGGGGCAAGAAATCAGCCCCAGCATTTT
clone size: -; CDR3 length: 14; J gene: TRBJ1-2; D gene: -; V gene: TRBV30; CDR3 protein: CAWRGLTVTMGYTF; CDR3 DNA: TGTGCCTGGAGGGGACTCACAGTAACTATGGGCTACACCTTC
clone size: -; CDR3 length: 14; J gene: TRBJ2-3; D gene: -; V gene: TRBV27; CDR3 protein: CASSLLTGSATQYF; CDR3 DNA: TGTGCCAGCAGTCTACTCACAGGGTCGGCTACGCAGTATTTT
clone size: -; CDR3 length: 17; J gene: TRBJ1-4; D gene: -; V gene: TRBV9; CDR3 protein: CASSDGNGGRNNEKLFF; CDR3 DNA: TGTGCCAGCAGCGACGGAAATGGAGGACGAAATAATGAAAAACTGTTTTTT
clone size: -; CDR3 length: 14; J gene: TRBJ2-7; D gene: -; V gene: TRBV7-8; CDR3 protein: CASSWLATTYEQYF; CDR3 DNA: TGTGCCAGCAGCTGGCTAGCGACTACCTACGAGCAGTACTTC
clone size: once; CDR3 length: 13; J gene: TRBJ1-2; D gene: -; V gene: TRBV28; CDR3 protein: CASSFQGNYGYTF; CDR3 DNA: TGTGCCAGCAGTTTCCAGGGGAACTATGGCTACACCTTC
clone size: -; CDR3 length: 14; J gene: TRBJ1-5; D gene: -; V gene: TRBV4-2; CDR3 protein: CASSQEDSNQPQHF; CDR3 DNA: TGTGCCAGCAGCCAAGAGGACAGCAATCAGCCCCAGCATTTT
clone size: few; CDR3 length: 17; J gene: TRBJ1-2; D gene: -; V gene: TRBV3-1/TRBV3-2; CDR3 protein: CASSQDIRQTDNYGYTF; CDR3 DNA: TGTGCCAGCAGCCAGGATATAAGACAGACTGATAACTATGGCTACACCTTC
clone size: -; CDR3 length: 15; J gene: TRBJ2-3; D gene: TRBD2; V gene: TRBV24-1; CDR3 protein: CATSDIAGGTDTQYF; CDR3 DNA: TGTGCCACCAGTGACATAGCGGGGGGGACAGATACGCAGTATTTT
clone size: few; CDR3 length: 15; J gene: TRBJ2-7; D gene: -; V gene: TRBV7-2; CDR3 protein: CASSSQGGASYEQYF; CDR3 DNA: TGTGCCAGCAGCTCCCAGGGTGGGGCCTCGTACGAGCAGTACTTC
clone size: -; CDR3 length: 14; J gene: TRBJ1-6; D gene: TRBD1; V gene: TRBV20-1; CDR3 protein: CSASDQGANSPLHF; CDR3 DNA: TGCAGTGCTAGTGATCAGGGGGCAAATTCACCCCTCCACTTT
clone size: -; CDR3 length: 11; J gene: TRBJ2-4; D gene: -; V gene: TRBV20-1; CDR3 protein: CSARDDGGSQF; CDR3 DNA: TGCAGTGCTAGAGATGACGGGGGAAGTCAGTTC
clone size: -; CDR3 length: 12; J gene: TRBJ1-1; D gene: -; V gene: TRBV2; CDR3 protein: CASGRLNTEAFF; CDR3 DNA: TGTGCCAGCGGTCGGCTGAACACTGAAGCTTTCTTT
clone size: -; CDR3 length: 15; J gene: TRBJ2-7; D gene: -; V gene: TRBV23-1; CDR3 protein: CASSQCRPSSYEQYF; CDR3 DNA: TGCGCCAGCAGTCAATGTCGACCTTCCTCCTACGAGCAGTACTTC
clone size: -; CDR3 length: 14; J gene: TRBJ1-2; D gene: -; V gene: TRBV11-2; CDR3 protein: CASSSSAMPRQYTF; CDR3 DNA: TGTGCCAGCAGCTCGAGCGCCATGCCTAGACAGTACACCTTC
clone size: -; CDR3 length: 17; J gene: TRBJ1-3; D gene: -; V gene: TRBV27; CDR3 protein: CASSLSFGPRSGNTIYF; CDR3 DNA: TGTGCCAGCAGTTTATCTTTTGGTCCCCGCTCTGGAAACACCATATATTTT